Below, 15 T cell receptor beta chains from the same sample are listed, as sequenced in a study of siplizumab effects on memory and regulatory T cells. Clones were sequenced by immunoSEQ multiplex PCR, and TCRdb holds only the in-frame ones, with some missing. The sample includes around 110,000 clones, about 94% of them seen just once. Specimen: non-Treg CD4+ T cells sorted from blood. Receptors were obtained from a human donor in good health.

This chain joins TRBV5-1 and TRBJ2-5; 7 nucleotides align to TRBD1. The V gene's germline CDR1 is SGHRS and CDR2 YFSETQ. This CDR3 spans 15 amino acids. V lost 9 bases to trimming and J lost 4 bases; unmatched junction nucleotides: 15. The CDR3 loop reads CATSRGTPGVETQYF. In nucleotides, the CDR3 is TGCGCCACGTCCAGGGGGACGCCGGGCGTAGAGACCCAGTACTTC.

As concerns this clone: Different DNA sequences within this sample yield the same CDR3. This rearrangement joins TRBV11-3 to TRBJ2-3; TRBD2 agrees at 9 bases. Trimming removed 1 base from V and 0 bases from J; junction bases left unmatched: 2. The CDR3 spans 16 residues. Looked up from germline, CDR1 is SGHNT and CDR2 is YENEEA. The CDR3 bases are TGTGCCAGCAGCTTAGGAACTAGCGGGAGCACAGATACGCAGTATTTT. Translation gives CASSLGTSGSTDTQYF.

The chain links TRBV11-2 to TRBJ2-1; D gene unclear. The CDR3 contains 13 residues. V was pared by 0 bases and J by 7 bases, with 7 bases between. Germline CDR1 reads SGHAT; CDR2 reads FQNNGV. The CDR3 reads CASSLDSVNEQFF. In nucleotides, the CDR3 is TGTGCCAGCAGCTTAGATTCGGTAAATGAGCAGTTCTTC.

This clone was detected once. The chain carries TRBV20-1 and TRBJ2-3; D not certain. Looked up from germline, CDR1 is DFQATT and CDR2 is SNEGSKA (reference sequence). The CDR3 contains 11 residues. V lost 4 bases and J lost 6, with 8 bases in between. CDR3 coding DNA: TGCAGTGCTATACGGACCGATACGCAGTATTTT. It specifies CSAIRTDTQYF.

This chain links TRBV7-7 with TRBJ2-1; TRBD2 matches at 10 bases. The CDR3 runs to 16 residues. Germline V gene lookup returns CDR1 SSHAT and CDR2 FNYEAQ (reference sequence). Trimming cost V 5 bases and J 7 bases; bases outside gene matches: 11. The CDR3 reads CASSPGSGGFLNEQFF. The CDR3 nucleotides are TGTGCCAGCAGCCCCGGTAGCGGGGGGTTCTTAAATGAGCAGTTCTTC.

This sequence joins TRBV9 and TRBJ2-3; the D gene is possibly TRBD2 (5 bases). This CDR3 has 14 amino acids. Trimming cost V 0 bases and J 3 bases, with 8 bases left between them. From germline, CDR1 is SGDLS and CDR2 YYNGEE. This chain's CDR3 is CASSVARRTDTQYF. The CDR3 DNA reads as TGTGCCAGCAGCGTAGCTCGGAGGACAGATACGCAGTATTTT.

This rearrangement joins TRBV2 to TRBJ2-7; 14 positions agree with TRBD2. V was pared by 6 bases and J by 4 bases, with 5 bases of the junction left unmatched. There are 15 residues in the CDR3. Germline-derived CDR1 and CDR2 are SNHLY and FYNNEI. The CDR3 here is CASSGTSGRQYEQYF. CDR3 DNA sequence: TGTGCCAGCAGCGGGACTAGCGGGAGACAGTACGAGCAGTACTTC.

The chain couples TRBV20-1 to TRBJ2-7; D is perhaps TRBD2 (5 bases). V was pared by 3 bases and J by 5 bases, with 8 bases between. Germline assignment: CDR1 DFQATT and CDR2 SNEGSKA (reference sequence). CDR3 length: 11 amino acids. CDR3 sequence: CSARSRDEQYF. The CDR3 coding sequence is TGCAGTGCTAGGTCGAGGGACGAGCAGTACTTC.

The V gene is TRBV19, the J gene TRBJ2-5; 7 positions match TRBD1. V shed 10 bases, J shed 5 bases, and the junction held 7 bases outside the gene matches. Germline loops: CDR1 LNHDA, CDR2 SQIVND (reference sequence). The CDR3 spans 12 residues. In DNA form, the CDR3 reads TGTGCCACAGGGACAGCTGGGGAGACCCAGTACTTC. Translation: CATGTAGETQYF.

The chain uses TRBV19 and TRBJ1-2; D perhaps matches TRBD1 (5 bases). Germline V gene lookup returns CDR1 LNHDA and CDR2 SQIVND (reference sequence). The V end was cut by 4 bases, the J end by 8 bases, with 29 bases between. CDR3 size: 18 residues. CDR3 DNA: TGTGCCAGTAGTAGAGGGGCAGCCGCCGAGAATATTGCAGGAGGCTACACCTTC. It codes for CASSRGAAAENIAGGYTF.

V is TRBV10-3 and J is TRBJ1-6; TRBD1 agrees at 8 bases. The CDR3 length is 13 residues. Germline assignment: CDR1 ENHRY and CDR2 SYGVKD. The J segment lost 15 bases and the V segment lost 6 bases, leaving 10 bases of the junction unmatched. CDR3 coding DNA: TGTGCCATCAGAGGGACAGGTCAAGAAGTCCTCCACTTT. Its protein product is CAIRGTGQEVLHF.

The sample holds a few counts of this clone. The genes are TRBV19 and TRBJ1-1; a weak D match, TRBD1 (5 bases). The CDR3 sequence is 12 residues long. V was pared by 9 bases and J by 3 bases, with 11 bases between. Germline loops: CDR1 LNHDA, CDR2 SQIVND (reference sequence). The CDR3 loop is CASRDLDTEAFF. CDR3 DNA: TGTGCCAGCAGGGATCTGGACACTGAAGCTTTCTTT.

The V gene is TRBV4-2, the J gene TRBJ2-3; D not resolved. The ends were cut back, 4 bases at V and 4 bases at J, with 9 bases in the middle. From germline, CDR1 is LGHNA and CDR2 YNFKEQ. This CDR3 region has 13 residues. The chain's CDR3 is CASSPTGADTQYF. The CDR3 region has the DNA TGTGCCAGCAGCCCGACTGGGGCAGATACGCAGTATTTT.

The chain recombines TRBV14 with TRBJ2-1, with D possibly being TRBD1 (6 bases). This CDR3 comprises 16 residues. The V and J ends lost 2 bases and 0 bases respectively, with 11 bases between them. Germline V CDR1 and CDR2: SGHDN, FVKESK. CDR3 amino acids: CASSQLGGSSYNEQFF. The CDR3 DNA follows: TGTGCCAGCAGCCAATTAGGGGGAAGCTCCTACAATGAGCAGTTCTTC.

The CDR3 nucleotides are TGTGCCAGCAGTTACTCCGTTAACAGCTACAATGAGCAGTTCTTC. Protein: CASSYSVNSYNEQFF. The gene calls are TRBV6-5 and TRBJ2-1; no definite D call. The CDR3 sequence is 15 residues long. Germline V CDR1 and CDR2: MNHEY, SVGAGI. The V end was cut by 0 bases, the J end by 3 bases, with 9 bases between.